Sequencing of this TCR beta chain was carried out in a study of blood T cell dynamics during melanoma immunotherapy. Study at large: Standard first-line treatment here was pembrolizumab or nivolumab plus ipilimumab in metastatic melanoma.

In germline, CDR1 is SGHTA, CDR2 FQGNSA. V lost 5 bases, J lost 0 bases, and 10 bases lay in between. This CDR3 is 15 amino acids long. DNA loading was fixed at 350 to 450 ng for all bulk PBMC samples. The method was immunoSEQ multiplex PCR; TCRdb's version includes in-frame clones alone and lacks a portion of them. In the table there are 4,000 to 4,500 clones, nearly 90% of which are singletons. Stated time point: week 3, after first cycle of checkpoint inhibitor. One draw preceded checkpoint blockade; another followed its first cycle at week 3. Apart from two fast progressors, RECIST 1.1 response was judged 12 weeks post-infusion.

The sequence derives from a human donor with melanoma. V and J are TRBV7-2 and TRBJ1-4; D gene uncertain. The sequenced sample was blood, obtained from a patient treated with checkpoint blockade. The CDR3 nucleotides are TGTGCCAGCAGCCCGCGTCTGACAACTAATGAAAAACTGTTTTTT. Encoded protein: CASSPRLTTNEKLFF. Variable domain in full (rest from reference TRBV7-2 and TRBJ1-4): GAGVSQSPSNKVTEKGKDVELRCDPISGHTALYWYRQSLGQGLEFLIYFQGNSAPDKSGLPSDRFSAERTGGSVSTLTIQRTQQEDSAVYLCASSPRLTTNEKLFFGSGTQLSVL.